This is a list of T cell receptor beta chains from one sample in a study of blood T cell repertoires in COVID-19. Assay: immunoSEQ multiplex PCR; the TCRdb copy retains only in-frame clones and omits some. Of around 250,000 clones in the sample, 85% are singletons; the top ten hold roughly 5%. Input material: peripheral blood. The receptors here all came from a man in his fifties or sixties with active or convalescent COVID-19. Each CDR3 is given with its conserved first and last residue. A D gene is named only where the DNA matches it firmly. Clone size appears in some rows only: once, few, many, or a class for an expanded clone.

J gene: TRBJ2-7; V gene: TRBV15; clone size: -; D gene: TRBD2; CDR3 DNA: TGTGCCACCAGCAGAGATCGGGCCGGGACTAACGAGCAGTACTTC; CDR3 protein: CATSRDRAGTNEQYF
J gene: TRBJ1-2; V gene: TRBV28; clone size: -; D gene: -; CDR3 DNA: TGTGCCAGTTCCTCGGGGGTACCTGGCTACACCTTC; CDR3 protein: CASSSGVPGYTF
J gene: TRBJ1-5; V gene: TRBV6-5; clone size: -; D gene: TRBD1; CDR3 DNA: TGTGCCAGCACCGGCCGGGACAGGGGACCGGCCCAGCATTTT; CDR3 protein: CASTGRDRGPAQHF
J gene: TRBJ2-3; V gene: TRBV5-4; clone size: -; D gene: TRBD2; CDR3 DNA: TGTGCCAGCAGCCCAGGACGACTAGCGGGAGCAGATACGCAGTATTTT; CDR3 protein: CASSPGRLAGADTQYF
J gene: TRBJ1-1; V gene: TRBV5-1; clone size: -; D gene: -; CDR3 DNA: TGCGCCAGCAGCTTGGCACTTAGGGGGGGTACTGAAGCTTTCTTT; CDR3 protein: CASSLALRGGTEAFF
J gene: TRBJ1-1; V gene: TRBV25-1; clone size: -; D gene: -; CDR3 DNA: TGTGCCAGCAGGGAGGAGGGGATGGGGGGGAACACTGAAGCTTTCTTT; CDR3 protein: CASREEGMGGNTEAFF
J gene: TRBJ2-7; V gene: TRBV3-1/TRBV3-2; clone size: -; D gene: -; CDR3 DNA: TGTGCCAGCAGCCAAGTACGAGCGGTCTCCTACGAGCAGTACTTC; CDR3 protein: CASSQVRAVSYEQYF
J gene: TRBJ2-1; V gene: TRBV24-1; clone size: -; D gene: TRBD2; CDR3 DNA: TGTGCCACCAGTGATCCGACCGGGACTAGCGGATCCAATGAGCAGTTCTTC; CDR3 protein: CATSDPTGTSGSNEQFF
J gene: TRBJ2-6; V gene: TRBV19; clone size: once; D gene: TRBD1; CDR3 DNA: TGTGCCAGTAGCAAACGACAGGGGGCTGGGGCCAACGTCCTGACTTTC; CDR3 protein: CASSKRQGAGANVLTF
J gene: TRBJ2-1; V gene: TRBV19; clone size: -; D gene: TRBD2; CDR3 DNA: TGTGCCAGTAGTTCCCGGCCGGGGGGGTACAATGAGCAGTTCTTC; CDR3 protein: CASSSRPGGYNEQFF
J gene: TRBJ2-1; V gene: TRBV10-1; clone size: -; D gene: TRBD2; CDR3 DNA: TGCGCCAGCAGTGTCAGCGGGAGTCGCGATGAGCAGTTCTTC; CDR3 protein: CASSVSGSRDEQFF
J gene: TRBJ1-1; V gene: TRBV2; clone size: once; D gene: TRBD1; CDR3 DNA: TGTGCCAGCAGTGCGGGACAGGGGAACACTGAAGCTTTCTTT; CDR3 protein: CASSAGQGNTEAFF
J gene: TRBJ1-5; V gene: TRBV7-8; clone size: -; D gene: -; CDR3 DNA: TGTGCCAGCAGCAAGCAGGGGCATCAGCCCCAGCATTTT; CDR3 protein: CASSKQGHQPQHF
J gene: TRBJ2-1; V gene: TRBV7-7; clone size: -; D gene: -; CDR3 DNA: TGTGCCAGCAGCTTTTCTGCCGGCGGTGAGCAGTTCTTC; CDR3 protein: CASSFSAGGEQFF
J gene: TRBJ2-7; V gene: TRBV7-8; clone size: -; D gene: TRBD1; CDR3 DNA: TGTGCCAGCAGCCCTTGGACAGGGGGAGCTTACGAGCAGTACTTC; CDR3 protein: CASSPWTGGAYEQYF
J gene: TRBJ2-3; V gene: TRBV7-2; clone size: -; D gene: -; CDR3 DNA: TGTGCCAGCAGCTTAGCGTGGGAGGTCCCTGATGATACGCAGTATTTT; CDR3 protein: CASSLAWEVPDDTQYF
J gene: TRBJ2-7; V gene: TRBV19; clone size: once; D gene: TRBD2; CDR3 DNA: TGTGCCAGTAGTATGCAGCGGGGGAGAGACGAGCAGTACTTC; CDR3 protein: CASSMQRGRDEQYF
J gene: TRBJ2-5; V gene: TRBV28; clone size: -; D gene: -; CDR3 DNA: TGTGCCAGCAGTTTATCCCCGGAGACCCAAGAGACCCAGTACTTC; CDR3 protein: CASSLSPETQETQYF
J gene: TRBJ2-3; V gene: TRBV30; clone size: -; D gene: -; CDR3 DNA: TGTGCCCGGGGGCAGACTAGCACAGATACGCAGTATTTT; CDR3 protein: CARGQTSTDTQYF
J gene: TRBJ1-5; V gene: TRBV3-1/TRBV3-2; clone size: -; D gene: -; CDR3 DNA: TGTGCCAGCAGCCAAGTCATGGGGGGTGGTCAGCCCCAGCATTTT; CDR3 protein: CASSQVMGGGQPQHF
J gene: TRBJ2-1; V gene: TRBV9; clone size: -; D gene: TRBD2; CDR3 DNA: TGTGCCAGCAGCGATTCGGGAGGCGGGGATGAGCAGTTCTTC; CDR3 protein: CASSDSGGGDEQFF
J gene: TRBJ1-1; V gene: TRBV6-6; clone size: -; D gene: -; CDR3 DNA: TGTGCCAGCACTCTGGTTGGTCGGGGGTTAGGTGAAGCTTTCTTT; CDR3 protein: CASTLVGRGLGEAFF
J gene: TRBJ1-4; V gene: TRBV28; clone size: -; D gene: -; CDR3 DNA: TGTGCCAGCAGTACCTGGGGGCCAACTAATGAAAAACTGTTTTTT; CDR3 protein: CASSTWGPTNEKLFF
J gene: TRBJ1-1; V gene: TRBV21-1; clone size: -; D gene: -; CDR3 DNA: TGTGCCAGCATCTTTACTTCGAGCGCTTTGGGCACTGAAGCTTTCTTT; CDR3 protein: CASIFTSSALGTEAFF
J gene: TRBJ2-3; V gene: TRBV11-1; clone size: -; D gene: -; CDR3 DNA: TGTGCCAGCAGGGTGGCTAGCGGCACAGATACGCAGTATTTT; CDR3 protein: CASRVASGTDTQYF
J gene: TRBJ2-3; V gene: TRBV5-1; clone size: -; D gene: TRBD1; CDR3 DNA: TGCGCCAGCAGCTTGGCCGGCGACAGGGGCACAGATACGCAGTATTTT; CDR3 protein: CASSLAGDRGTDTQYF
J gene: TRBJ2-3; V gene: TRBV7-9; clone size: -; D gene: -; CDR3 DNA: TGTGCCAGCAGCAAGAGCGGCTTAAATGAGGATACGCAGTATTTT; CDR3 protein: CASSKSGLNEDTQYF
J gene: TRBJ2-3; V gene: TRBV15; clone size: once; D gene: TRBD2; CDR3 DNA: TGTGCCACCAGCAAATTAACTAGCGGGAGGCCTACCACAGATACGCAGTATTTT; CDR3 protein: CATSKLTSGRPTTDTQYF
J gene: TRBJ2-1; V gene: TRBV4-3; clone size: -; D gene: TRBD2; CDR3 DNA: TGCGCCAGCAGCCAGGGACTAAGCTTGGGTAACAATGAGCAGTTCTTC; CDR3 protein: CASSQGLSLGNNEQFF
J gene: TRBJ2-5; V gene: TRBV30; clone size: -; D gene: TRBD2; CDR3 DNA: TGTGCCTGGTCTAGCGGGAGGGCCCAGGAGACCCAGTACTTC; CDR3 protein: CAWSSGRAQETQYF
J gene: TRBJ2-5; V gene: TRBV12-5; clone size: many; D gene: -; CDR3 DNA: TGTGCTAGTGGTGAAGAGGTGACCCAGTACTTC; CDR3 protein: CASGEEVTQYF
J gene: TRBJ2-1; V gene: TRBV6-5; clone size: -; D gene: TRBD2; CDR3 DNA: TGTGCCAGCAGCCCCCCCGGACTAGCGGGCAATGAGCAGTTCTTC; CDR3 protein: CASSPPGLAGNEQFF
J gene: TRBJ1-2; V gene: TRBV28; clone size: -; D gene: -; CDR3 DNA: TGTGCCAGCAGTTTGGGGGGGGTCCAGACTAACTATGGCTACACCTTC; CDR3 protein: CASSLGGVQTNYGYTF
J gene: TRBJ2-1; V gene: TRBV4-3; clone size: -; D gene: -; CDR3 DNA: TGCGCCAGCAGCCGCGAAGAGGGGGATACTGAGCAGTTCTTC; CDR3 protein: CASSREEGDTEQFF
J gene: TRBJ1-1; V gene: TRBV5-4; clone size: -; D gene: TRBD1; CDR3 DNA: TGTGCCAGCAGCTTGTTCGGGACAGGGGGAACTGAAGCTTTCTTT; CDR3 protein: CASSLFGTGGTEAFF
J gene: TRBJ1-5; V gene: TRBV19; clone size: few; D gene: TRBD1; CDR3 DNA: TGTGCCAGTAGTACGACCGGGACAGGGTACGCTCAGCCCCAGCATTTT; CDR3 protein: CASSTTGTGYAQPQHF
J gene: TRBJ2-3; V gene: TRBV11-2; clone size: -; D gene: -; CDR3 DNA: TGTGCCAGCAGCCCCCCTATTCGCGGGGCCACAGATACGCAGTATTTT; CDR3 protein: CASSPPIRGATDTQYF
J gene: TRBJ1-1; V gene: TRBV5-4; clone size: -; D gene: TRBD1; CDR3 DNA: TGTGCCAGCAGCCCCGGCGACAGGGTCTGGGTCACTGAAGCTTTCTTT; CDR3 protein: CASSPGDRVWVTEAFF
J gene: TRBJ1-3; V gene: TRBV6-5; clone size: once; D gene: -; CDR3 DNA: TGTGCCAGCAGTTACGGAAGGGGAACTGGAAACACCATATATTTT; CDR3 protein: CASSYGRGTGNTIYF
J gene: TRBJ2-2; V gene: TRBV9; clone size: -; D gene: TRBD2; CDR3 DNA: TGTGCCAGCAGCGTAGGGAGCGGGAGATCCCCCGGGGAGCTGTTTTTT; CDR3 protein: CASSVGSGRSPGELFF
J gene: TRBJ2-7; V gene: TRBV10-2; clone size: once; D gene: TRBD2; CDR3 DNA: TGCGCCAGCAGTTCCGGGACTAGCGGCACCTACGAGCAGTACTTC; CDR3 protein: CASSSGTSGTYEQYF
J gene: TRBJ2-1; V gene: TRBV2; clone size: -; D gene: TRBD2; CDR3 DNA: TGTGCCAGCAGTGCAGCGGGAGCTCCCCAAAAGCAGTTCTTC; CDR3 protein: CASSAAGAPQKQFF
J gene: TRBJ2-3; V gene: TRBV7-8; clone size: -; D gene: TRBD2; CDR3 DNA: TGTGCCAGCACTACTAGCGGGGGGACAAATACGCAGTATTTT; CDR3 protein: CASTTSGGTNTQYF
J gene: TRBJ1-2; V gene: TRBV5-5; clone size: -; D gene: -; CDR3 DNA: TGTGCCAGCAGCTCTCAGGGGACACCGGTGCGGGGCTACACCTTC; CDR3 protein: CASSSQGTPVRGYTF
J gene: TRBJ2-6; V gene: TRBV5-1; clone size: -; D gene: -; CDR3 DNA: TGCGCCAGCAGCTTGGGACAGTACTCTGGGGCCAACGTCCTGACTTTC; CDR3 protein: CASSLGQYSGANVLTF
J gene: TRBJ1-2; V gene: TRBV4-3; clone size: -; D gene: TRBD1; CDR3 DNA: TGCGCCAGCAGCCAAAGGGACAGCGCTAACTATGGCTACACCTTC; CDR3 protein: CASSQRDSANYGYTF
J gene: TRBJ2-5; V gene: TRBV5-1; clone size: -; D gene: -; CDR3 DNA: TGCGCCAGCAGCTACTACGGAGAGACCCAGTACTTC; CDR3 protein: CASSYYGETQYF
J gene: TRBJ2-2; V gene: TRBV18; clone size: -; D gene: -; CDR3 DNA: TGTGCCAGCTCACCAGAACAGGGTGGAAGGGCCGGGGAGCTGTTTTTT; CDR3 protein: CASSPEQGGRAGELFF
J gene: TRBJ1-4; V gene: TRBV5-4; clone size: once; D gene: -; CDR3 DNA: TGTGCCAGCAGCCCCGGAGGTAATGAAAAACTGTTTTTT; CDR3 protein: CASSPGGNEKLFF
J gene: TRBJ2-7; V gene: TRBV10-2; clone size: -; D gene: TRBD2; CDR3 DNA: TGCGCCAGCAGTGATTTTTTCGTACCGGGGAGGGAAGAGCAGTACTTC; CDR3 protein: CASSDFFVPGREEQYF
J gene: TRBJ1-2; V gene: TRBV18; clone size: -; D gene: -; CDR3 DNA: TGTGCCAGCTCACCACCCAATACTGGGGACTTGGCCCCCGGCTATGGCTACACCTTC; CDR3 protein: CASSPPNTGDLAPGYGYTF
J gene: TRBJ1-2; V gene: TRBV19; clone size: -; D gene: TRBD1; CDR3 DNA: TGTGCCAGTAGTCGTCACTCTGCGGGACAGGGGATAGGCTACACCTTC; CDR3 protein: CASSRHSAGQGIGYTF
J gene: TRBJ2-3; V gene: TRBV6-6; clone size: once; D gene: TRBD2; CDR3 DNA: TGTGCCAGCAGCAGACTAGCGGGGCTCACAGATACGCAGTATTTT; CDR3 protein: CASSRLAGLTDTQYF
J gene: TRBJ1-3; V gene: TRBV6-5; clone size: -; D gene: TRBD1; CDR3 DNA: TGTGCCAGCAGTAGGACGACAGGGAGAAACACCATATATTTT; CDR3 protein: CASSRTTGRNTIYF
J gene: TRBJ2-1; V gene: TRBV7-9; clone size: once; D gene: TRBD2; CDR3 DNA: TGTGCCAGCAGCCTTAGCGGGAGCGCGGTGGTTTTCCACAATGAGCAGTTCTTC; CDR3 protein: CASSLSGSAVVFHNEQFF
J gene: TRBJ2-7; V gene: TRBV7-9; clone size: -; D gene: -; CDR3 DNA: TGTGCCAGCAGCCCAGAAGATTCCTACGAGCAGTACTTC; CDR3 protein: CASSPEDSYEQYF
J gene: TRBJ2-1; V gene: TRBV7-2; clone size: -; D gene: -; CDR3 DNA: TGTGCCAGCAGGTCGCCAGGGTACAATGAGCAGTTCTTC; CDR3 protein: CASRSPGYNEQFF
J gene: TRBJ2-1; V gene: TRBV6-5; clone size: -; D gene: TRBD2; CDR3 DNA: TGTGCCCTCAGGACTAGCGGCGTCAATGAGCAGTTCTTC; CDR3 protein: CALRTSGVNEQFF
J gene: TRBJ1-1; V gene: TRBV3-1/TRBV3-2; clone size: -; D gene: TRBD1; CDR3 DNA: TGTGCCAGCAGCCTGACAGGGGGCATCACTGAAGCTTTCTTT; CDR3 protein: CASSLTGGITEAFF